A single sample gave rise to the 11 T cell receptor beta chains below, sequenced in a study of T cell repertoires in cytomegalovirus infection. Their antigen targets remain unknown. TCRdb reanalysed the reads using MiXCR and keeps one entry per CDR3 protein. This table holds hundreds of thousands of distinct CDR3 sequences, 33% found once. The sample consisted of cultured PBMCs, taken from culture after CMV antigen stimulation. Receptor source: a human donor in good health (CMV status not recorded). Some clones in this sample may be carry-over from other donors' samples.

This clonotype was seen only a few times. This chain connects TRBV11-3 to TRBJ1-1; a possible D gene is TRBD1 (5 bases). Germline assignment: CDR1 SGHNT and CDR2 YENEEA. The CDR3 extends over 15 amino acids. V lost 1 base and J 0 bases, leaving 9 bases between the germline ends. CDR3 sequence: CASSLGGSLNTEAFF. Here the CDR3 DNA reads TGTGCCAGCAGCTTAGGGGGCAGCTTGAACACTGAAGCTTTCTTT.

The J gene is TRBJ1-5, the V gene TRBV4-1; D is undetermined. Trimming cost V 0 bases and J 7 bases, with 13 bases left between them. Germline V CDR1 and CDR2: MGHRA, YSYEKL. The CDR3 is made up of 15 amino acids. The CDR3 sequence is CASSQDVGSGQPQHF. The CDR3 DNA sequence: TGCGCCAGCAGCCAAGATGTAGGTAGTGGCCAGCCCCAGCATTTT.

This sequence joins TRBV7-8 and TRBJ1-1; perhaps TRBD1 as D (6 bases). The CDR3 spans 13 residues. Looked up from germline, CDR1 is SGHVS and CDR2 is FQNEAQ. V was pared by 1 base and J by 11 bases, with 14 bases between. The DNA of the CDR3 is TGTGCCAGCAGCTTAGAAGCCCTCGACAGGGCTTTCTTT. It is translated as CASSLEALDRAFF.

The chain uses TRBV12-3 or TRBV12-4 and TRBJ2-1; 11 positions agree with TRBD1. The CDR3 consists of 16 residues. The V segment lost 7 bases and the J segment 7 bases; nucleotides outside the gene matches: 12. The DNA of the CDR3 is TGTGCCAGCATATCCAGTGGGGGACAGGGGGGGAATGAGCAGTTCTTC. This encodes CASISSGGQGGNEQFF.

The chain links TRBV6-8 to TRBJ2-3, with D unresolved. This CDR3 spans 16 amino acids. Trimming removed 2 bases from V and 5 bases from J, with 17 bases in between. Germline assignment: CDR1 MNHGY and CDR2 SAAAGT. CDR3 coding DNA: TGTGCCAGCAGTTACCATCGGCTAGGCGGTAGAGATACGCAGTATTTT. Translating it yields CASSYHRLGGRDTQYF.

The CDR3 here is CASSTQGTGANVLTF. The CDR3 nucleotides read TGTGCCAGTAGTACCCAAGGAACTGGGGCCAACGTCCTGACTTTC. The chain joins TRBV19 to TRBJ2-6; no definite D call. Germline V gives CDR1 LNHDA, CDR2 SQIVND (reference sequence). The V end lost 4 bases, the J end lost 2 bases, and 9 bases lay between the germline ends. The CDR3 consists of 15 residues.

This clonotype showed up just a few times. DNA for the CDR3: TGCGCCAGCACTCCGGACAGGGCGCTCTCCTACGAGCAGTACTTC. It yields the protein CASTPDRALSYEQYF. This chain connects TRBV10-2 to TRBJ2-7; the match to TRBD1 covers 8 bases. Trimming took 7 bases from V and 0 from J; bases not matched to a gene: 8. The CDR3 is made up of 15 amino acids. The germline V gene has CDR1 WSHSY and CDR2 SAAADI.

The chain employs TRBV25-1 and TRBJ2-3, with a tentative D call TRBD2 (6 bases). CDR1 is MGHDK and CDR2 is SYGVNS in the germline V gene. The CDR3 has 15 residues. V was pared by 6 bases and J by 2 bases, with 15 bases between. The CDR3 DNA reads as TGTGCCAGCAGCCCCGGGAGTACCCACACAGATACGCAGTATTTT. It is translated as CASSPGSTHTDTQYF. The full variable domain, with the rest looked up from reference TRBV25-1 and TRBJ2-3, is EADIYQTPRYLVIGTGKKITLECSQTMGHDKMYWYQQDPGMELHLIHYSYGVNSTEKGDLSSESTVSRIRTEHFPLTLESARPSHTSQYLCASSPGSTHTDTQYFGPGTRLTVL.

This chain connects TRBV28 to TRBJ2-1; D perhaps matches TRBD1 (6 bases). Trimming took off 5 bases at V and 3 bases at J, with 14 bases between the two ends. The CDR3 contains 15 residues. Germline V gene data show CDR1 as MDHEN and CDR2 as SYDVKM. CDR3 region: CASSHRDTYYNEQFF. CDR3 nucleotides: TGTGCCAGCAGTCATAGGGACACCTACTACAATGAGCAGTTCTTC.

The rearrangement links TRBV7-8 to TRBJ1-5; D unclear. V lost 4 bases to trimming and J lost 4 bases, with 14 bases between them. CDR1 SGHVS and CDR2 FQNEAQ come from the germline V gene. The CDR3 covers 15 residues. The chain's CDR3 is CASSSKSAINQPQHF. The CDR3 bases are TGTGCCAGCAGCTCAAAAAGCGCCATAAATCAGCCCCAGCATTTT.

This clonotype turned up a few times. This chain joins TRBV11-2 and TRBJ2-2, with D hard to call. This CDR3 comprises 16 residues. Between the trimmed V and J ends, which lost 3 bases and 4 bases, there was a span of 15 bases. Germline CDR1 is SGHAT and CDR2 is FQNNGV. DNA for the CDR3: TGTGCCAGCAGCTTTACGGTGGGCGCCGGCACCGGGGAGCTGTTTTTT. Amino acid sequence: CASSFTVGAGTGELFF.